This T cell receptor (beta chain) was sequenced for a study of beta chain features in type 1 diabetes. The whole isolated RNA underwent reverse transcription, so sequencing captured expressed TCRB transcripts. Data came from immunoSEQ multiplex PCR; TCRdb stores just in-frame clones and leaves some out. The sample consists of 150,000 to 200,000 clones, roughly 60% of them appearing once. Cells sorted by CD45RO/CCR7/CD25/CD127/CD95/CD27 comprised CD4+ naive, central memory, regulatory and stem cell-like memory cells. General study findings and limits: When cDNA is sequenced, cells with high TCR expression could be over-represented. Insertions at VDJ junctions were less frequent in type 1 diabetes patients. These patients also deleted more nucleotides at the same junctions. Moderate yet significant TCRB CDR3 shortening was seen in Type 1 diabetes patients in all four CD4+ subsets.

A remark on this clone: Antigen specificity is unknown.

Per germline, CDR1 SEHNR and CDR2 FQNEAQ (reference sequence). Trimming removed 4 bases at V and 2 bases at J, with 8 bases between. The CDR3 is 13 amino acids. This rearrangement joins TRBV7-9 to TRBJ1-2; tentatively, D is TRBD1 (6 bases). Sequencing used naive CD4+ T cells from blood. The TCR comes from a man younger than 45 with type 1 diabetes. This chain's CDR3 is CASSSDSNYGYTF. The CDR3 coding sequence is TGTGCCAGCAGCTCGGACAGCAACTATGGCTACACCTTC. The complete variable domain, with remaining parts taken from reference TRBV7-9 and TRBJ1-2, reads DTGVSQNPRHKITKRGQNVTFRCDPISEHNRLYWYRQTLGQGPEFLTYFQNEAQLEKSRLLSDRFSAERPKGSFSTLEIQRTEQGDSAMYLCASSSDSNYGYTFGSGTRLTVV.